Listed below are T cell receptor beta chains from one sample, sequenced in a study of radiation and T cells in renal cell carcinoma. Sequencing was performed with immunoSEQ multiplex PCR; in TCRdb, only in-frame clones are kept and a portion is missing. In the table there are about 14,000 clones, approximately 54% of which are singletons. The sample here was tumor tissue, taken from a patient whose treatment was nephrectomy without radiotherapy. These receptor sequences come from a man aged 45-65 years with renal cell carcinoma. CDR3s include the opening cysteine and the closing phenylalanine or tryptophan. A D gene is named only where the DNA matches it firmly. Size is omitted from some rows. Given values are once, few, many or a class for expanded clones.

D gene	J gene	clone size	V gene	CDR3 protein	CDR3 DNA
TRBD2	TRBJ2-3	NA	TRBV5-1	CASSLPLAASTDTQYF	TGCGCCAGCAGCTTGCCCCTAGCGGCCAGCACAGATACGCAGTATTTT
NA	TRBJ1-2	medium-sized	TRBV4-2	CASSQEVSGTRYGYTF	TGTGCCAGCAGCCAAGAAGTTTCAGGGACCCGGTATGGCTACACCTTC
TRBD1	TRBJ1-5	NA	TRBV6-1	CASSGHRGQPQHF	TGTGCCAGCAGTGGTCACAGGGGGCAGCCCCAGCATTTT
NA	TRBJ1-2	medium-sized	TRBV20-1	CSAPPSYGYTF	TGCAGTGCTCCCCCTAGCTATGGCTACACCTTC
NA	TRBJ1-1	few	TRBV5-1	CASSLEVEVMNTEAFF	TGCGCCAGCAGCTTGGAGGTAGAAGTTATGAACACTGAAGCTTTCTTT
NA	TRBJ2-2	few	TRBV7-3	CASSKTGLNTGELFF	TGTGCCAGCAGCAAGACAGGTCTGAACACCGGGGAGCTGTTTTTT
TRBD1	TRBJ2-7	NA	TRBV4-2	CASSRGQGDEQYF	TGTGCCAGCAGCAGGGGACAGGGAGACGAGCAGTACTTC
NA	TRBJ2-4	NA	TRBV29-1	CSALGEVVNIQYF	TGCAGCGCCCTAGGGGAGGTGGTTAACATTCAGTACTTC
NA	TRBJ1-4	NA	TRBV7-9	CASSPDRPSLNEKLFF	TGTGCCAGCAGCCCCGACCGGCCTAGCCTTAATGAAAAACTGTTTTTT
NA	TRBJ1-3	NA	TRBV5-8	CASSLQYRAENTIYF	TGTGCCAGCAGCTTGCAGTACAGGGCGGAAAACACCATATATTTT
TRBD1	TRBJ1-2	NA	TRBV7-2	CASSPRQGAHYGYTF	TGTGCCAGCAGCCCAAGACAGGGGGCGCACTATGGCTACACCTTC
NA	TRBJ1-6	NA	TRBV19	CASSIDRDTPPLHF	TGTGCCAGTAGTATTGACCGGGACACCCCACCCCTCCACTTT
NA	TRBJ2-3	NA	TRBV19	CASSGTDTDTQYF	TGTGCCAGCTCCGGGACGGACACAGATACGCAGTATTTT
NA	TRBJ2-1	few	TRBV5-8	CASSLGGWTYNEQFF	TGTGCCAGCAGCTTGGGCGGGTGGACCTACAATGAGCAGTTCTTC
NA	TRBJ2-3	medium-sized	TRBV19	CASSQQGVNTQYF	TGTGCCAGTAGTCAACAGGGTGTGAACACGCAGTATTTT